Listed below are T cell receptor beta chains from one sample, sequenced in a study of T cells in Graves' hyperthyroidism and ophthalmopathy. Each CDR3 protein gets one entry after TCRdb re-called the multiplex PCR reads with MiXCR. Of around 290,000 distinct CDR3 sequences in the sample, 10% to 15% were seen once. Sequenced sample: blood. These TCRs come from a woman in her thirties with Graves' hyperthyroidism that later progressed to Graves' ophthalmopathy. Both conserved end residues are part of each CDR3. Each record gives: J gene, clone size, D gene, V gene, CDR3 protein, CDR3 DNA. A D gene is named only where the DNA matches it firmly. The size field is filled for only some rows; it gives once, few, many or a size class.

TRBJ2-1,many,TRBD2,TRBV7-3,CASSLTGPLAGGNEQFF,TGTGCCAGCAGCTTAACAGGGCCGCTAGCGGGAGGGAATGAGCAGTTCTTC
TRBJ1-5,many,-,TRBV12-3/TRBV12-4,CASSLRDQPQHF,TGTGCCAGCAGTTTACGGGATCAGCCCCAGCATTTT
TRBJ1-1,many,-,TRBV11-2,CASSLDPRAEAFF,TGTGCCAGCAGCCTCGACCCGAGGGCTGAAGCTTTCTTT
TRBJ2-1,-,TRBD1,TRBV7-9,CASSSVGTGVWNEQFF,TGTGCCAGCAGCTCTGTGGGGACAGGGGTATGGAATGAGCAGTTCTTC
TRBJ1-2,many,-,TRBV12-3/TRBV12-4,CASSSYYGYTF,TGTGCCAGCAGTTCCTACTATGGCTACACCTTC
TRBJ1-6,few,-,TRBV5-1,CASSFRRLQSSPLHF,TGCGCCAGCAGCTTTCGTCGCCTTCAGAGTTCACCCCTCCACTTT
TRBJ2-2,many,-,TRBV3-1,CASSQVSGSNTGELFF,TGTGCCAGCAGCCAAGTCAGCGGGTCGAACACCGGGGAGCTGTTTTTT
TRBJ2-3,-,-,TRBV20-1,CSARDNGRGLDTQYF,TGCAGTGCTAGAGATAACGGCAGGGGATTAGATACGCAGTATTTT
TRBJ2-3,many,TRBD2,TRBV28,CASSGGITSGVLIDTQYF,TGTGCCAGCAGTGGGGGGATTACTAGCGGGGTACTTATAGATACGCAGTATTTT
TRBJ2-3,many,-,TRBV6-6,CASSYPTVGRVAGTDTQYF,TGTGCCAGCAGTTACCCGACCGTAGGGCGGGTAGCGGGCACAGATACGCAGTATTTT
TRBJ2-7,-,-,TRBV29-1,CSVGGDTYEQYF,TGCAGCGTTGGCGGGGACACCTACGAGCAGTACTTC
TRBJ2-3,many,-,TRBV6-1,CASSEGSRGADTQYF,TGTGCCAGCAGTGAAGGATCTCGGGGCGCAGATACGCAGTATTTT
TRBJ1-4,many,-,TRBV6-1,CASSARYAEKLFF,TGTGCCAGTTCGGCTCGGTATGCGGAAAAACTGTTTTTT
TRBJ2-5,few,-,TRBV5-1,CASSWMGAQETQYF,TGCGCCAGCAGCTGGATGGGGGCTCAAGAGACCCAGTACTTC
TRBJ2-1,-,TRBD2,TRBV6-1,CASSEATSGRGNEQFF,TGTGCCAGCAGTGAAGCGACTAGCGGGAGGGGGAATGAGCAGTTCTTC
TRBJ1-3,once,-,TRBV4-3,CASSQDLPDTIYF,TGCGCCAGCAGCCAAGATCTACCAGACACCATATATTTT
TRBJ2-1,-,TRBD1,TRBV7-3,CASSREGQGLNEQFF,TGTGCCAGCAGCCGAGAGGGACAGGGGCTAAATGAGCAGTTCTTC
TRBJ2-7,many,-,TRBV6-2/TRBV6-3,CASSYFTPYEQYF,TGTGCCAGCAGTTACTTTACTCCCTACGAGCAGTACTTC
TRBJ2-2,-,-,TRBV28,CASRWGQGFGSGELFF,TGTGCCAGCAGATGGGGTCAGGGGTTCGGGTCCGGGGAGCTGTTTTTT
TRBJ1-5,many,-,TRBV5-6,CASSYTGQPQHF,TGTGCCAGCAGCTACACGGGGCAGCCCCAGCATTTT
TRBJ2-5,many,-,TRBV28,CASSLPKQETQYF,TGTGCCAGCAGTTTACCCAAGCAAGAGACCCAGTACTTC
TRBJ2-1,-,-,TRBV5-8,CASRNTYNEQFF,TGTGCCAGCAGGAACACCTACAATGAGCAGTTCTTC
TRBJ1-1,-,TRBD1,TRBV25-1,CASNRRTGGDAFF,TGTGCCAGCAATCGCCGGACAGGGGGCGACGCTTTCTTT
TRBJ1-2,many,TRBD1,TRBV18,CASSEGQGDYTF,TGTGCCAGCTCAGAAGGGCAGGGGGACTACACCTTC
TRBJ1-1,many,TRBD1,TRBV18,CASSAPETQGQAFF,TGTGCCAGCTCAGCTCCAGAAACACAGGGGCAAGCTTTCTTT
TRBJ2-1,few,-,TRBV7-9,CASSPKGYNEQFF,TGTGCCAGCAGCCCTAAAGGTTACAATGAGCAGTTCTTC
TRBJ2-2,many,TRBD2,TRBV6-1,CASKHPGGSGELFF,TGTGCCAGCAAGCATCCGGGAGGCAGCGGGGAGCTGTTTTTT
TRBJ2-7,many,-,TRBV12-3/TRBV12-4,CASRPDSTLLSEQYF,TGTGCCAGCAGGCCCGACAGCACCCTTCTCTCGGAGCAGTACTTC
TRBJ1-5,many,TRBD1,TRBV7-2,CASSLLGQGTSNQPQHF,TGTGCCAGCAGCTTATTGGGACAGGGGACCAGCAATCAGCCCCAGCATTTT
TRBJ1-1,many,-,TRBV10-3,CAISRGLNTEAFF,TGTGCCATCAGCAGGGGCTTGAACACTGAAGCTTTCTTT
TRBJ1-1,few,-,TRBV7-3,CASSTDLNTEAFF,TGTGCCAGCAGCACAGACTTGAACACTGAAGCTTTCTTT
TRBJ2-1,few,TRBD2,TRBV4-3,CVSLAGGIDEQFF,TGCGTAAGCCTAGCGGGAGGGATCGATGAGCAGTTCTTC
TRBJ1-1,many,-,TRBV20-1,CSAPLRNTEAFF,TGCAGTGCCCCCCTTCGGAACACTGAAGCTTTCTTT
TRBJ2-1,-,-,TRBV6-4,CAGSYGGAEESSYNEQFF,TGTGCCGGCAGTTATGGGGGAGCAGAGGAAAGCTCCTACAATGAGCAGTTCTTC
TRBJ1-5,many,TRBD1,TRBV28,CASSSGGFGDQPQHF,TGTGCCAGCAGTTCAGGGGGGTTTGGCGATCAGCCCCAGCATTTT
TRBJ2-1,few,TRBD2,TRBV6-1,CASRRLATDEQFF,TGTGCCAGCAGACGACTAGCTACGGATGAGCAGTTCTTC
TRBJ1-1,many,-,TRBV5-1,CASSLAAGAMNTEAFF,TGCGCCAGCAGCTTGGCGGCAGGGGCAATGAACACTGAAGCTTTCTTT
TRBJ2-7,many,-,TRBV7-2,CASSLAPGVYEQYF,TGTGCCAGCAGCTTAGCGCCTGGGGTCTACGAGCAGTACTTC
TRBJ2-5,few,TRBD1,TRBV30,CAWEPGQQETQYF,TGTGCCTGGGAACCGGGACAGCAAGAGACCCAGTACTTC
TRBJ2-3,many,TRBD2,TRBV7-2,CASSRGTKAYTQYF,TGTGCCAGCAGCCGCGGGACTAAAGCATATACGCAGTATTTT
TRBJ1-1,-,-,TRBV6-1,CASSRPQQGIGPEAFF,TGTGCCAGCAGCCGCCCCCAACAGGGAATCGGGCCTGAAGCTTTCTTT
TRBJ2-7,many,-,TRBV28,CASSTEPAYYEQYF,TGTGCCAGCAGCACGGAACCGGCATACTACGAGCAGTACTTC
TRBJ2-7,many,TRBD2,TRBV30,CAWSVSSGGSYEQYF,TGTGCCTGGAGTGTATCTAGCGGGGGGTCCTACGAGCAGTACTTC
TRBJ2-7,many,-,TRBV12-3/TRBV12-4,CASSLGTASSEQYF,TGTGCCAGCAGTTTAGGGACTGCCTCGAGCGAGCAGTACTTC
TRBJ1-1,-,-,TRBV12-3/TRBV12-4,CASSLYGATEAFF,TGTGCCAGCAGTTTGTACGGGGCCACTGAAGCTTTCTTT
TRBJ2-7,-,-,TRBV12-3/TRBV12-4,CASSLGDHSSYEQYF,TGTGCCAGCAGCTTGGGGGACCACAGCTCCTACGAGCAGTACTTC
TRBJ2-5,many,-,TRBV4-1,CASSSVLGPILTQYF,TGCGCCAGCAGCTCCGTCTTGGGACCAATTTTGACCCAGTACTTC
TRBJ1-2,few,-,TRBV7-9,CASSSTGRSRLFGYTF,TGTGCCAGCAGCTCCACGGGTCGGAGCAGGCTCTTTGGCTACACCTTC
TRBJ2-3,-,TRBD2,TRBV6-1,CASTASPEVAGGTQYF,TGTGCCAGTACGGCCTCCCCGGAGGTAGCGGGAGGAACGCAGTATTTT
TRBJ2-1,few,-,TRBV24-1,CATSDQHGLDSSSYNEQFF,TGTGCCACCAGTGACCAGCACGGACTGGACTCGAGCTCCTACAATGAGCAGTTCTTC
TRBJ1-1,many,-,TRBV6-1,CASRSRSRNTEAFF,TGTGCCAGCAGATCCCGATCTCGGAACACTGAAGCTTTCTTT
TRBJ1-6,many,TRBD1,TRBV20-1,CSARGGQAYNSPLHF,TGCAGTGCTAGGGGAGGACAGGCCTATAATTCACCCCTCCACTTT
TRBJ2-7,many,-,TRBV10-3,CAIRQSGSSYEQYF,TGTGCCATCAGACAATCCGGGAGCTCCTACGAGCAGTACTTC
TRBJ2-2,many,-,TRBV2,CASRPSFGASGELFF,TGTGCCAGCAGACCTAGTTTCGGTGCCAGCGGGGAGCTGTTTTTT
TRBJ1-3,-,TRBD1,TRBV7-3,CASSRKDRASSGGNTIYF,TGTGCCAGCAGCCGAAAGGACAGGGCGAGTAGCGGGGGAAACACCATATATTTT